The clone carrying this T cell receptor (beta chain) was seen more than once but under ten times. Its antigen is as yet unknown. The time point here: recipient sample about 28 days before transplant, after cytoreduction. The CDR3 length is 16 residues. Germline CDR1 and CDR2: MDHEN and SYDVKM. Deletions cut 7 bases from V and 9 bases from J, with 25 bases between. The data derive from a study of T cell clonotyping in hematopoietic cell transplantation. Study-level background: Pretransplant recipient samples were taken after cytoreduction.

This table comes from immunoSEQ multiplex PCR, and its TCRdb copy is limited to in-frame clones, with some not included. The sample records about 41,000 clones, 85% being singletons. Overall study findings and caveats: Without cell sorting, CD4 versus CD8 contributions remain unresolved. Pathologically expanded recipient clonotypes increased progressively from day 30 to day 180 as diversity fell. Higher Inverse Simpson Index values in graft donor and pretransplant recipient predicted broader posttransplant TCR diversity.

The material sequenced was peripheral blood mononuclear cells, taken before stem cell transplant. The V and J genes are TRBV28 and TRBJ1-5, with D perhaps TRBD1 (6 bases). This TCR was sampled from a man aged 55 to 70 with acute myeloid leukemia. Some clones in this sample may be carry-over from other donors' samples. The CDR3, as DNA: TGTGCCAGCATACCCAATGCTCAGGGGCCCTGGCGGCCCCAGCATTTT. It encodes CASIPNAQGPWRPQHF. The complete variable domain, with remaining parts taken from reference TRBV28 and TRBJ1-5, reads DVKVTQSSRYLVKRTGEKVFLECVQDMDHENMFWYRQDPGLGLRLIYFSYDVKMKEKGDIPEGYSVSREKKERFSLILESASTNQTSMYLCASIPNAQGPWRPQHFGDGTRLSIL.